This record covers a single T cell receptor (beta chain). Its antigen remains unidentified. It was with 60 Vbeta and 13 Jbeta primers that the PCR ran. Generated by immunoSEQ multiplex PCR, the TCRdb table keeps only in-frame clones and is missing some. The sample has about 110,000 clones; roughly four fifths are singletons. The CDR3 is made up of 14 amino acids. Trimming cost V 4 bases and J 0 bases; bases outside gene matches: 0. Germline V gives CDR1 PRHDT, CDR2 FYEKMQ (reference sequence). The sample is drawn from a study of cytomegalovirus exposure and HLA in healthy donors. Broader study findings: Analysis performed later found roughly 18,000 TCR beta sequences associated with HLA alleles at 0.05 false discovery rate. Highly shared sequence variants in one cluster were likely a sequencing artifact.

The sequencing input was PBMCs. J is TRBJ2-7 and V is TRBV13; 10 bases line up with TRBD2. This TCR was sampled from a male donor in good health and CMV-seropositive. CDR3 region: CASSSSGSSYEQYF. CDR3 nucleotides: TGTGCCAGCAGCTCTAGCGGGAGCTCCTACGAGCAGTACTTC.